The present TCR beta chain was sequenced within a study of blood T cell repertoires in COVID-19. The CDR3 consists of 17 residues. Germline CDR1 is SEHNR and CDR2 is FQNEAQ (reference sequence). V was trimmed by 5 bases and J by 0 bases, leaving 19 bases between them. Original processing notes: Reference gene primer amplification gave nucleated cell count estimates. Sequencing used immunoSEQ multiplex PCR; TCRdb keeps in-frame clones, though not all of them. V, J and clone size are taken as reported in that table, and D and trimming were inferred from the DNA itself. In the table there are 350,000 or so clones, roughly 90% of which are singletons. This clone was seen a single time.

The sequence was collected from a woman younger than 45 who had been exposed to COVID-19. V and J are TRBV7-9 and TRBJ2-5, with a weak D call TRBD1 (6 bases). The sequenced sample consisted of PBMCs or T cells enriched from blood (not recorded which). The CDR3 reads CASSQITYRVNQETQYF. The DNA for the CDR3 is TGTGCCAGCAGCCAAATAACCTACAGGGTTAACCAAGAGACCCAGTACTTC. Full variable domain (rest looked up from reference TRBV7-9 and TRBJ2-5): DTGVSQNPRHKITKRGQNVTFRCDPISEHNRLYWYRQTLGQGPEFLTYFQNEAQLEKSRLLSDRFSAERPKGSFSTLEIQRTEQGDSAMYLCASSQITYRVNQETQYFGPGTRLLVL.